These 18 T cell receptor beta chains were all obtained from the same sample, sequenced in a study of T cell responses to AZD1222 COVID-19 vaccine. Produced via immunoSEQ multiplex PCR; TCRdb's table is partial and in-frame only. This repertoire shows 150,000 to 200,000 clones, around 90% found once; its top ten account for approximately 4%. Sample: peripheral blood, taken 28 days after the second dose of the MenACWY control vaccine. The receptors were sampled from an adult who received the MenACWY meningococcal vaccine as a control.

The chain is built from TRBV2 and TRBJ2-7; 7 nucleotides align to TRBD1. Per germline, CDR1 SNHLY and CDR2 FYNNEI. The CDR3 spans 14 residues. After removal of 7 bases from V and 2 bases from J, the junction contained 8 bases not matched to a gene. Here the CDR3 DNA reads TGTGCCAGCACTTGGGACAGTTCTCCCTACGAGCAGTACTTC. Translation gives CASTWDSSPYEQYF.

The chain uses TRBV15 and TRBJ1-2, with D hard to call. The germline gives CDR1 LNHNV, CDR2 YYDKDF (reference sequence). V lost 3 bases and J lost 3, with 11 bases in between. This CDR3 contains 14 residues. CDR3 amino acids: CATSSGDGYYGYTF. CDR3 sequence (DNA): TGTGCCACCAGCAGCGGGGATGGATACTATGGCTACACCTTC.

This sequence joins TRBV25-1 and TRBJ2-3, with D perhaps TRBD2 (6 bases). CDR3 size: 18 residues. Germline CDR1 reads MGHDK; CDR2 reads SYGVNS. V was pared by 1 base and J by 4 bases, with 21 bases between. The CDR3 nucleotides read TGTGCCAGCAGTGAATCGGGGGTGGGACCCCCTTATTCAGATACGCAGTATTTT. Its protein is CASSESGVGPPYSDTQYF.

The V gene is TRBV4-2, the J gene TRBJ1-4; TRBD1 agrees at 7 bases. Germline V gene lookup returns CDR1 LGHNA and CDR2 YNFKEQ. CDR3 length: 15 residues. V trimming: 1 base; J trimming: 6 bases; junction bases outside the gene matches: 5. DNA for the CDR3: TGTGCCAGCAGCCAAGGACAGGGAGGGGATGAAAAACTGTTTTTT. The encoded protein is CASSQGQGGDEKLFF.

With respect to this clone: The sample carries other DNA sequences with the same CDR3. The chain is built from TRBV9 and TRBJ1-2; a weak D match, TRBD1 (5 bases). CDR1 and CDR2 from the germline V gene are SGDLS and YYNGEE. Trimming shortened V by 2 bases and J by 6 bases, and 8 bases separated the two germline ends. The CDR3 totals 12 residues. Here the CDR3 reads CASSVGGHGYTF. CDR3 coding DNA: TGTGCCAGCAGCGTGGGGGGTCATGGCTACACCTTC.

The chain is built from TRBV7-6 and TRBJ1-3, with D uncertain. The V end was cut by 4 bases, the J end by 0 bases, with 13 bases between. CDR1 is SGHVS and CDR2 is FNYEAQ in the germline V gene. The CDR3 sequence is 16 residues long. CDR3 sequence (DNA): TGTGCCAGCAGCTCCAGGACGCCGTTCTCTGGAAACACCATATATTTT. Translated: CASSSRTPFSGNTIYF.

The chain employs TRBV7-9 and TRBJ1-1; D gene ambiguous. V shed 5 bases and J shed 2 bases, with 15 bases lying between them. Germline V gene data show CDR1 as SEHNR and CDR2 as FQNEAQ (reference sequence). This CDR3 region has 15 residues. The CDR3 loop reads CASSPLDGLNTEAFF. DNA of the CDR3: TGTGCCAGCAGCCCCTTGGATGGATTAAACACTGAAGCTTTCTTT.

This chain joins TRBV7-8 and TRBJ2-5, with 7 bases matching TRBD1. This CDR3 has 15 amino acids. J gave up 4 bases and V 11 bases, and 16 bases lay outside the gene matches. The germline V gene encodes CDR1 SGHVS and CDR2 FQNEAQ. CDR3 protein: CAVRQGNSRSETQYF. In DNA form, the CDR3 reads TGTGCCGTACGACAGGGAAATTCAAGGTCAGAGACCCAGTACTTC.

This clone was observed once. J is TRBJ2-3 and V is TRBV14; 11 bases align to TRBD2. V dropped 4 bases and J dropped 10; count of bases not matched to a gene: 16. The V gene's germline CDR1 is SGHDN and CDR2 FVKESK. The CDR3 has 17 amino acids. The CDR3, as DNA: TGTGCCAGCAGCCTATTAGCGGGAGGGCCTTCGGTGACATCGCAGTATTTT. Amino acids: CASSLLAGGPSVTSQYF.

The CDR3 DNA sequence: TGTGCTAGTGGTTTGGTACTAGGAGAATCCCATGGCTACACCTTC. Its protein product is CASGLVLGESHGYTF. The chain combines TRBV12-5 with TRBJ1-2, with D unresolved. The V and J ends lost 0 bases and 6 bases respectively, with 14 bases between them. Germline CDR1 LGHNT, CDR2 FRNRAP. The length of the CDR3 is 15 residues.

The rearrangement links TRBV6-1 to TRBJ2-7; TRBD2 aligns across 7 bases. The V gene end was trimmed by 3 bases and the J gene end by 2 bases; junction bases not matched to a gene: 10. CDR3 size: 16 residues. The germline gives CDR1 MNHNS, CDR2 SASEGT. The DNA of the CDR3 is TGTGCCAGCAGTGAGGAATCCGGGACTATGACCTACGAGCAGTACTTC. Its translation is CASSEESGTMTYEQYF.

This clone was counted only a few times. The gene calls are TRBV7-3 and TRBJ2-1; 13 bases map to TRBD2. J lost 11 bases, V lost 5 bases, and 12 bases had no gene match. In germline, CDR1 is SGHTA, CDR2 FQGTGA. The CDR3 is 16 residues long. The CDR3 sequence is CASSPSGLAGSMQQFF. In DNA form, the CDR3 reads TGTGCCAGCAGCCCGTCGGGACTAGCGGGATCAATGCAGCAGTTCTTC.

DNA of the CDR3: TGTGCCTGGACCTTGGACTTCTCTGGGGCCAACGTCCTGACTTTC. Translating it yields CAWTLDFSGANVLTF. The V call is TRBV30, the J call TRBJ2-6; D is perhaps TRBD2 (5 bases). V was pared by 4 bases and J by 0 bases, with 10 bases between. This CDR3 region has 15 residues. CDR1 GTSNPN and CDR2 SVGIG come from the germline V gene (reference sequence).

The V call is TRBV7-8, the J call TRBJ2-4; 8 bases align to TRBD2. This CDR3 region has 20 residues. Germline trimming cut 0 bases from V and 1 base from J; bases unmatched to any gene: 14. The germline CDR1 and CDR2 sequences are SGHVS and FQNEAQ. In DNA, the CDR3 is TGTGCCAGCAGCTTAGCGCAGTTAGCGGGAAGCCCCAGGGCCAAAAACATTCAGTACTTC. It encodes CASSLAQLAGSPRAKNIQYF.

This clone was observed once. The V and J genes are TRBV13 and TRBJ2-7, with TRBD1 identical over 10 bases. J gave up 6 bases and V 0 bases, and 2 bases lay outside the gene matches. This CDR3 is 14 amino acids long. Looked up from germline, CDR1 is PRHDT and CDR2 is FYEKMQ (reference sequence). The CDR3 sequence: CASSLGGQGFEQYF. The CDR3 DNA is TGTGCCAGCAGCTTAGGGGGACAGGGGTTCGAGCAGTACTTC. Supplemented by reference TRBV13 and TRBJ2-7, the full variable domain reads AAGVIQSPRHLIKEKRETATLKCYPIPRHDTVYWYQQGPGQDPQFLISFYEKMQSDKGSIPDRFSAQQFSDYHSELNMSSLELGDSALYFCASSLGGQGFEQYFGPGTRLTVT.

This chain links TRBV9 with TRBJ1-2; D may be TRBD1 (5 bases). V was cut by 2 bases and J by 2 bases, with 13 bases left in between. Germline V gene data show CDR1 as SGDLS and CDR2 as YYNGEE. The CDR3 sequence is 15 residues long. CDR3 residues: CASSVEAGRNYGYTF. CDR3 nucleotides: TGTGCCAGCAGCGTGGAGGCAGGGCGAAACTATGGCTACACCTTC.

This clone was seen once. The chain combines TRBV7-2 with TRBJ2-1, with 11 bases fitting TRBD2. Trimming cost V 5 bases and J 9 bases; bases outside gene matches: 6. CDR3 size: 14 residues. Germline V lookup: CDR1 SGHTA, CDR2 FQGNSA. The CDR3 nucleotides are TGTGCCAGCAGCCCAGGACTAGCGGGTAGTGAGCAGTTCTTC. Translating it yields CASSPGLAGSEQFF. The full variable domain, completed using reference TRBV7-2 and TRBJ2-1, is GAGVSQSPSNKVTEKGKDVELRCDPISGHTALYWYRQSLGQGLEFLIYFQGNSAPDKSGLPSDRFSAERTGGSVSTLTIQRTQQEDSAVYLCASSPGLAGSEQFFGPGTRLTVL.

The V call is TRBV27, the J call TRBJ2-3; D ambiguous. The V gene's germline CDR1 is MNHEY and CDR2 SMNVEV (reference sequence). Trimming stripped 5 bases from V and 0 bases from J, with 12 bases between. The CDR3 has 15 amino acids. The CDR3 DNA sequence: TGTGCCAGCAGTCGCTCGGAGCATAGCACAGATACGCAGTATTTT. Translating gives CASSRSEHSTDTQYF.